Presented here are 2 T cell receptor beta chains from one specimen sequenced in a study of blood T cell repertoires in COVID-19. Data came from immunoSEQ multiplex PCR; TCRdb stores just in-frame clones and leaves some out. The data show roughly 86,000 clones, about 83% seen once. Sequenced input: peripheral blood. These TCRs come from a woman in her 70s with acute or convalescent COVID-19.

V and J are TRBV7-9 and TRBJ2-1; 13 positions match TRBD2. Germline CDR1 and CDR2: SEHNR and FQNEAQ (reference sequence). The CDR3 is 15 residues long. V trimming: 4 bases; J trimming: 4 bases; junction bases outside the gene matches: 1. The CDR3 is CASSWTSGGYNEQFF. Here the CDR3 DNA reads TGTGCCAGCAGCTGGACTAGCGGGGGATACAATGAGCAGTTCTTC. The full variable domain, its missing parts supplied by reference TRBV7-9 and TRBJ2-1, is DTGVSQNPRHKITKRGQNVTFRCDPISEHNRLYWYRQTLGQGPEFLTYFQNEAQLEKSRLLSDRFSAERPKGSFSTLEIQRTEQGDSAMYLCASSWTSGGYNEQFFGPGTRLTVL.

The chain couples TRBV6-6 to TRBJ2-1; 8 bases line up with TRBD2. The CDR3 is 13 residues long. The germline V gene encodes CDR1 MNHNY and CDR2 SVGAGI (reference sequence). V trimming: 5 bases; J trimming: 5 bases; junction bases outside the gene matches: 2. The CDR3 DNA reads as TGTGCCAGCAGTCTTAGCGGGGACAATGAGCAGTTCTTC. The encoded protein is CASSLSGDNEQFF.